What follows describes a single T cell receptor beta chain. What it recognizes is unknown. The assay was immunoSEQ multiplex PCR, and TCRdb's table has in-frame clones only and misses some. The top ten clones hold around 3.2% of a sample with more than 50,000 clones, about 76% of them seen once. Time point noted: pretreatment peripheral blood. The sample belongs to a study of PD-L1 blockade in urothelial cancer. The overall study: Blood samples contained a median about 130,000 T cells. Notes on the study in general: Expansion of tumor-associated blood clones at 3 weeks was greater in durable-benefit patients.

The CDR3 has 17 residues. The J segment lost 3 bases and the V segment lost 3 bases, leaving 4 bases of the junction unmatched. The germline V gene encodes CDR1 MNHEY and CDR2 SMNVEV (reference sequence). This clonotype was sampled from a man between 70 and 80 years old with urothelial cancer. The sample consisted of PBMCs, taken around atezolizumab (anti-PD-L1) treatment. This chain connects TRBV27 to TRBJ2-1, with TRBD2 identical over 14 bases. The CDR3 reads CASSLGTSGSLYNEQFF. CDR3 coding DNA: TGTGCCAGCAGTTTGGGGACTAGCGGGAGTCTCTACAATGAGCAGTTCTTC.